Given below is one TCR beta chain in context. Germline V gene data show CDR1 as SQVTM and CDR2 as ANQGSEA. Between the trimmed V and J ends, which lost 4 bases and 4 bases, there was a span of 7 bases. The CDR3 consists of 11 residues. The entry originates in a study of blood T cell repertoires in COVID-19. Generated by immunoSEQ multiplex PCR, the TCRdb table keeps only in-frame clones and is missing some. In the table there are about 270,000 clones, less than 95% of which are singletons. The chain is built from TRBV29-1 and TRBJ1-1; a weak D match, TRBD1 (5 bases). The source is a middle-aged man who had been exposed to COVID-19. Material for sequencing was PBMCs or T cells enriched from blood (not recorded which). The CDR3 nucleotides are TGCAGCGTTGGGCAGGGCACTGAAGCTTTCTTT. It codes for CSVGQGTEAFF.